Listed below are T cell receptor beta chains from one sample, sequenced in a study of low-dose radiotherapy and immunotherapy resistance in tumors. TCRdb re-analysed the reads in MiXCR, keeping a single row per CDR3 protein. This table holds about 80,000 distinct CDR3 sequences, 15% to 20% found once. The material sequenced was PBMCs, taken after low-dose radiotherapy plus immunotherapy. These receptors were obtained from a male donor with prostate cancer. Both conserved end residues are part of each CDR3. Fields, in order: J gene, D gene, CDR3 length, V gene, clone size, CDR3 protein, CDR3 DNA. The D gene is left open where the match is weak. Size is stated for part of the rows, as once, few or many counts, or as a class when the clone is expanded.

TRBJ2-4,.,16,TRBV18,.,CASSPPNTPRENIQYF,TGTGCCAGCTCACCACCAAATACCCCCAGAGAAAACATTCAGTACTTC
TRBJ2-7,TRBD1,15,TRBV4-2,.,CASSQGPGTVYEQYF,TGTGCCAGCAGCCAAGGGCCGGGGACAGTATACGAGCAGTACTTC
TRBJ2-4,TRBD2,13,TRBV5-1,many,CASRGSGENIQYF,TGCGCCAGCAGGGGTAGCGGGGAAAACATTCAGTACTTC
TRBJ1-1,.,13,TRBV7-3,many,CASSLGYNTEAFF,TGTGCCAGCAGCTTAGGGTACAACACTGAAGCTTTCTTT
TRBJ2-1,TRBD2,17,TRBV25-1,many,CASSETSGRGTYNEQFF,TGTGCCAGCAGCGAGACTAGCGGGAGAGGGACCTACAATGAGCAGTTCTTC
TRBJ2-1,.,12,TRBV3-1,.,CASSRSDNEQFF,TGTGCCAGCAGCCGTAGCGACAATGAGCAGTTCTTC
TRBJ2-5,TRBD2,13,TRBV27,few,CASRTSEVETQYF,TGTGCCAGCAGAACTAGCGAGGTAGAGACCCAGTACTTC
TRBJ2-5,TRBD2,14,TRBV23-1,many,CASSQPGTRETQYF,TGCGCCAGCAGTCAACCCGGGACTAGGGAGACCCAGTACTTC
TRBJ2-2,.,14,TRBV19,many,CASNRGWNTGELFF,TGTGCCAGTAATCGGGGGTGGAACACCGGGGAGCTGTTTTTT
TRBJ2-5,.,17,TRBV7-2,many,CASSLVPPSRGIGTQYF,TGTGCCAGCAGCTTAGTTCCCCCTAGCCGAGGTATTGGGACCCAGTACTTC
TRBJ2-7,.,13,TRBV18,many,CASRVTAVYEQYF,TGTGCCAGCCGGGTCACGGCGGTCTACGAGCAGTACTTC
TRBJ1-3,.,17,TRBV23-1,.,CASSLNRRPSSGNTIYF,TGCGCCAGCAGCTTAAACCGCCGTCCTAGCTCTGGAAACACCATATATTTT
TRBJ2-3,TRBD1,15,TRBV14,few,CASTRDRVRTDTQYF,TGTGCCAGCACCCGGGACAGGGTTCGCACAGATACGCAGTATTTT
TRBJ2-7,.,13,TRBV5-6,many,CASSTRSTRSAYF,TGTGCCAGCAGCACAAGGTCCACCAGAAGTGCGTACTTC
TRBJ2-3,.,16,TRBV19,many,CASSSRRGRGTDTQYF,TGTGCCAGTAGTAGCCGCCGCGGACGAGGCACAGATACGCAGTATTTT
TRBJ2-7,TRBD1,13,TRBV20-1,.,CSATDRDSYEQYF,TGCAGTGCCACCGACAGGGATTCATACGAGCAGTACTTC
TRBJ2-7,TRBD2,18,TRBV27,.,CASSLSATLSGRGYEQYF,TGTGCCAGCAGTTTATCGGCCACATTGAGCGGGAGGGGTTACGAGCAGTACTTC
TRBJ2-1,.,15,TRBV28,few,CASSLGGYSYNEQFF,TGTGCCAGCAGTTTGGGCGGGTACTCCTACAATGAGCAGTTCTTC
TRBJ1-2,TRBD1,15,TRBV12-3/TRBV12-4,many,CASSSPDRANYGYTF,TGTGCCAGCAGTTCCCCGGACAGGGCCAACTATGGCTACACCTTC
TRBJ1-4,TRBD1,16,TRBV7-2,many,CASSRQGALTNEKLFF,TGTGCCAGCAGTCGTCAGGGGGCGTTGACTAATGAAAAACTGTTTTTT
TRBJ1-1,.,14,TRBV5-5,many,CASSLMGSNTEAFF,TGTGCCAGCAGCTTGATGGGTTCGAACACTGAAGCTTTCTTT
TRBJ2-7,TRBD1,17,TRBV27,many,CASSPLTKGGGFYEQYF,TGTGCCAGCAGTCCACTTACCAAAGGGGGCGGTTTTTACGAGCAGTACTTC
TRBJ1-1,.,14,TRBV18,.,CASSPPSVNTEAFF,TGTGCCAGCTCACCACCGTCCGTGAACACTGAAGCTTTCTTT
TRBJ2-1,TRBD2,15,TRBV5-1,.,CASSLSGRRDNEQFF,TGCGCCAGCAGCCTTAGCGGGAGACGAGACAATGAGCAGTTCTTC
TRBJ2-2,.,17,TRBV6-1,.,CAISDEKAAGRTGELFF,TGTGCCATCAGTGATGAGAAGGCTGCGGGGCGGACCGGGGAGCTGTTTTTT
TRBJ2-2,.,14,TRBV30,.,CAWMLGRGTGELFF,TGTGCCTGGATGCTTGGTAGGGGCACCGGGGAGCTGTTTTTT
TRBJ1-6,.,19,TRBV7-9,many,CASSLERLQGGRGNSPLHF,TGTGCCAGCAGCTTAGAAAGATTGCAGGGAGGCAGGGGTAATTCACCCCTCCACTTT
TRBJ2-7,.,15,TRBV5-6,.,CASSFLQGQSYEQYF,TGTGCCAGCAGTTTCCTACAGGGTCAATCCTACGAGCAGTACTTC
TRBJ2-5,TRBD1,15,TRBV28,many,CASSVTTGGRETQYF,TGTGCCAGCAGTGTAACGACAGGGGGCAGAGAGACCCAGTACTTC
TRBJ1-1,TRBD1,17,TRBV14,.,CASSPIQGRGLNTEAFF,TGTGCCAGCAGCCCTATACAGGGGAGAGGATTGAACACTGAAGCTTTCTTT
TRBJ2-2,.,16,TRBV28,many,CASSLHGAPITGELFF,TGTGCCAGCAGTTTACACGGGGCTCCGATCACCGGGGAGCTGTTTTTT
TRBJ2-7,TRBD1,15,TRBV18,medium-sized,CASSPGTGVSGEQYF,TGTGCCAGCTCCCCCGGGACAGGGGTATCTGGCGAGCAGTACTTC
TRBJ2-1,.,13,TRBV27,few,CASAPVNFNEQFF,TGTGCCAGCGCCCCCGTCAATTTCAATGAGCAGTTCTTC
TRBJ1-2,TRBD1,13,TRBV29-1,many,CSVAGQGGYGYTF,TGCAGCGTTGCGGGACAGGGAGGCTATGGCTACACCTTC
TRBJ2-7,.,15,TRBV27,many,CASSPRDILRYEQYF,TGTGCCAGCAGTCCCCGGGACATCCTTCGATACGAGCAGTACTTC
TRBJ1-2,.,13,TRBV29-1,.,CSVGGLGDYGYTF,TGCAGCGTTGGTGGGTTGGGGGACTATGGCTACACCTTC
TRBJ2-3,.,15,TRBV14,many,CASSPGRSSTDTQYF,TGTGCCAGCAGCCCAGGGCGATCTAGCACAGATACGCAGTATTTT
TRBJ2-6,.,17,TRBV19,many,CASATFLRHSGANVLTF,TGTGCCAGTGCCACCTTTCTGCGCCACTCTGGGGCCAACGTCCTGACTTTC
TRBJ2-1,.,12,TRBV11-2,.,CASSEGRNEQFF,TGTGCCAGCAGCGAGGGTAGGAATGAGCAGTTCTTC
TRBJ2-5,TRBD2,16,TRBV15,many,CATSRDGIAGQETQYF,TGTGCCACCAGCAGAGATGGGATAGCGGGGCAAGAGACCCAGTACTTC
TRBJ2-7,.,13,TRBV28,.,CASSFPPSFHQYF,TGTGCCAGCAGTTTCCCTCCGAGCTTCCATCAGTACTTC
TRBJ2-4,TRBD2,14,TRBV29-1,many,CSVMIAGEANIQYF,TGCAGCGTTATGATAGCGGGAGAAGCGAACATTCAGTACTTC
TRBJ2-5,.,15,TRBV11-2,many,CASSLEAGMQETQYF,TGTGCCAGCAGCTTAGAGGCAGGGATGCAAGAGACCCAGTACTTC
TRBJ1-5,TRBD1,15,TRBV19,many,CASTSDRASNQPQHF,TGTGCCAGTACCTCGGACAGGGCCAGCAATCAGCCCCAGCATTTT
TRBJ2-2,.,14,TRBV5-1,.,CASSGGNTGELFFF,.
TRBJ1-4,.,12,TRBV6-6,many,CASGVIEEKLFF,TGTGCCAGCGGAGTAATTGAGGAAAAACTGTTTTTT
TRBJ2-4,.,14,TRBV28,many,CASSERGGKNIQYF,TGTGCCAGCAGTGAGAGGGGGGGGAAAAACATTCAGTACTTC
TRBJ2-7,TRBD1,14,TRBV28,many,CASSLGAGGYEQYF,TGTGCCAGCAGTTTAGGCGCAGGGGGCTACGAGCAGTACTTC
TRBJ2-3,.,11,TRBV11-2,many,CASSSEDTQYF,TGTGCCAGCAGCTCCGAAGATACGCAGTATTTT
TRBJ1-2,.,15,TRBV7-2,.,CASTPTLGREDGYTF,TGTGCCAGCACCCCAACGTTGGGACGGGAGGACGGCTACACCTTC
TRBJ1-5,.,13,TRBV2,many,CASRWVGNQPQHF,TGTGCCAGCAGGTGGGTTGGCAATCAGCCCCAGCATTTT
TRBJ2-7,TRBD2,15,TRBV5-4,many,CASSLLAGASYEQYF,TGTGCCAGCAGCTTACTAGCGGGGGCTTCCTACGAGCAGTACTTC